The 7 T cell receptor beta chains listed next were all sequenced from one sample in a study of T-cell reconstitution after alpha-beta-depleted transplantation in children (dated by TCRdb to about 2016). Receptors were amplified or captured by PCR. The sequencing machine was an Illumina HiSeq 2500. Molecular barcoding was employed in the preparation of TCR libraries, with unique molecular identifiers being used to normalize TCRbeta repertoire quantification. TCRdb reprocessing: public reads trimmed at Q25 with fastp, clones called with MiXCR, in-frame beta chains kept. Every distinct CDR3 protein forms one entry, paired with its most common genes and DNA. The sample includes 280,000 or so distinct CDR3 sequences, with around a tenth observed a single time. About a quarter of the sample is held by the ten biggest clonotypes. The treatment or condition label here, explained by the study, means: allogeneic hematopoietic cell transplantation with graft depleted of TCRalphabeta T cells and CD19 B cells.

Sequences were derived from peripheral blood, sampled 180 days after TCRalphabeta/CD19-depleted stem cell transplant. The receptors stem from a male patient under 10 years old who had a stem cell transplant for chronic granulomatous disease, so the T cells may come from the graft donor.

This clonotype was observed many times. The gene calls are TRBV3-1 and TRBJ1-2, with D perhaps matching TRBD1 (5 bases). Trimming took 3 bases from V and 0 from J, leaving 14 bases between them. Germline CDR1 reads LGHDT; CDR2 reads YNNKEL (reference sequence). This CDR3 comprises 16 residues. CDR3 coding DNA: TGTGCCAGCAGCCATATGAGTGGGGCGGCTAACTATGGCTACACCTTC. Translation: CASSHMSGAANYGYTF.

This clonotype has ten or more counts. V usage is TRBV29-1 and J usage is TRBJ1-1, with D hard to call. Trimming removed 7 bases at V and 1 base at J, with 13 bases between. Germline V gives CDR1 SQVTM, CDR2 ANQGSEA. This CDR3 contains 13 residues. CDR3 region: CSGRGNANTEAFF. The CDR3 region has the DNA TGCAGCGGACGAGGCAACGCGAACACTGAAGCTTTCTTT.

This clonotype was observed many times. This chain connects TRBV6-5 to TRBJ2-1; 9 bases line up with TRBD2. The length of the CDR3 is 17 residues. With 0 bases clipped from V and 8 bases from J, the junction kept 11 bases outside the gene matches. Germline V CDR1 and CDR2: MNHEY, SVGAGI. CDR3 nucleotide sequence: TGTGCCAGCAGTTACTCTTCAGCGGGGGGTTTACTCGATGAGCAGTTCTTC. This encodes CASSYSSAGGLLDEQFF.

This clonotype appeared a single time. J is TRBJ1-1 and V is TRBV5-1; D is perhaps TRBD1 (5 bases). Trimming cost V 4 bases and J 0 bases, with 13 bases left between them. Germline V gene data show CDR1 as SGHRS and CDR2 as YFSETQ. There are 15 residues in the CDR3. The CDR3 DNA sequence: TGCGCCAGCAGCCTACCCGGACAAATGAACACTGAAGCTTTCTTT. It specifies CASSLPGQMNTEAFF.

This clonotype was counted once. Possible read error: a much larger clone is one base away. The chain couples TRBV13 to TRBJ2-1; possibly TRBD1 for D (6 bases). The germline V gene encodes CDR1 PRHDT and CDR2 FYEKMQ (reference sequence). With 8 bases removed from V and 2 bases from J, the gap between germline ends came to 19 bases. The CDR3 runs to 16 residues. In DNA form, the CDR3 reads TGTGCCAGCGGCCGACAGGACAGAGTTCCCTACAATGAGCAGTTCTTC. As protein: CASGRQDRVPYNEQFF. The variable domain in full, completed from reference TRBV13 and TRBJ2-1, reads AAGVIQSPRHLIKEKRETATLKCYPIPRHDTVYWYQQGPGQDPQFLISFYEKMQSDKGSIPDRFSAQQFSDYHSELNMSSLELGDSALYFCASGRQDRVPYNEQFFGPGTRLTVL.

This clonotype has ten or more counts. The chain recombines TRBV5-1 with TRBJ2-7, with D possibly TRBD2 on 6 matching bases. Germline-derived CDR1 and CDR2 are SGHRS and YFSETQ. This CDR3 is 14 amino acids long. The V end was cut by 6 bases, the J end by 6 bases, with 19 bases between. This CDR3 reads CASKTTGSSSEQYF. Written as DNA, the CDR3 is TGCGCCAGCAAGACTACCGGGAGTTCATCCGAGCAGTACTTC.

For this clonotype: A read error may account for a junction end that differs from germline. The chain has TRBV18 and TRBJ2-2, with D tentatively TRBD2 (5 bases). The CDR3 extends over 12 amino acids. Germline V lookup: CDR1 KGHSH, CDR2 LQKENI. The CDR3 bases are TGTGCCAGCTCACCATTCACCGGGGAGCCGTTTTTT. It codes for CASSPFTGEPFF.